This T cell receptor beta chain was recovered during a study of cytomegalovirus exposure and HLA in healthy donors. Study results and limitations: The CMV antigen specificity of a few CMV-associated chains was confirmed through in vitro analysis. A list of 150 to 200 TCR beta chains associated with cytomegalovirus was given. What was likely a sequencing artifact was a cluster of highly shared sequence variants.

PCR primers comprised 60 Vbeta and 13 Jbeta primers. Clones were sequenced by immunoSEQ multiplex PCR, and TCRdb holds only the in-frame ones, with some missing. The table has some 130,000 clones, roughly three quarters seen once. Points on this clone: The antigen is not known.

This TCR came from a man between 40 and 49 years old in good health and CMV-seronegative. The sample comprised PBMCs.

This CDR3 is CASSPRQGGEAFF. The CDR3 DNA reads as TGTGCCAGCAGCCCGAGACAGGGTGGGGAAGCTTTCTTT. The chain is built from TRBV7-2 and TRBJ1-1, with TRBD1 matching over 7 bases. The CDR3 spans 13 residues. Germline loops: CDR1 SGHTA, CDR2 FQGNSA. The ends lost 5 bases at V and 8 bases at J; junction bases unmatched: 8.